This T cell receptor (beta chain) comes out of a study of response to subunit inactivated influenza vaccine (dated by TCRdb to 2016 to 2019). For context, the study as a whole: The study used deep quantitative T cell receptor repertoire profiling to track responses to a trivalent subunit inactivated influenza vaccine.

Library generation was performed with RT-PCR. The sample was run on an Illumina HiSeq 2500. TCRdb trimmed the raw reads at Q25, called clones with MiXCR and kept productive beta chains. Each CDR3 protein appears once, grouped with its most common genes and DNA. This sample lists roughly 700,000 distinct CDR3 sequences; approximately 15% were detected once. Approximately 7% of the sample lies in the top ten. This clonotype was recorded many times. Its antigen target is currently unknown. No much larger clone is present one base from it, and per-base qualities are unavailable. The research as a whole found: According to the authors, only a limited number of new T cells may be recruited by each seasonal influenza vaccination.

Via the germline V gene, CDR1 is LGHNA and CDR2 YSLEER. V lost 0 bases and J lost 6 bases; the stretch between them is 9 bases long. Including cysteine and phenylalanine, the CDR3 has 13 amino acids. Kept here is only the CDR3 DNA, which spans 39 bases and is read in frame from base 1. Here the sequenced sample was PBMCs from blood, taken approximately 15 days before vaccination. The receptor was derived from a man aged 50 or older who received an inactivated influenza vaccine. Donor details come from another sample of the same person, matched by shared clones. The chain uses TRBV4-3 and TRBJ2-7; too little of a D gene remains to name it. The CDR3 protein sequence reads: CASSQDVSFEQYF. The DNA sequence is as follows: TGCGCCAGCAGCCAAGATGTCAGTTTCGAGCAGTACTTC.